These 3 T cell receptor beta chains share one sample of origin, sequenced in a study of T cell repertoires in cytomegalovirus infection. Using its own MiXCR run on the reads, TCRdb lists one record per CDR3 protein. The table lists about 260,000 distinct CDR3 sequences, about an eighth of them singletons. Sequences were obtained from PBMCs. These receptors all come from a human donor in good health (CMV status not recorded). Some clones in this sample may be carry-over from other donors' samples.

This clonotype showed up many times. CDR3 region: CASSLAVSGSGEQYF. The CDR3 nucleotides read TGTGCCAGCAGCTTAGCTGTTAGCGGGAGTGGCGAGCAGTACTTC. The V and J genes are TRBV7-6 and TRBJ2-7, with 9 bases aligning to TRBD2. CDR1 is SGHVS, CDR2 FNYEAQ, per germline. CDR3 size: 15 residues. Germline trimming cut 0 bases from V and 6 bases from J; bases unmatched to any gene: 6.

The table lists this clonotype with many counts. This chain connects TRBV19 to TRBJ2-7; 10 bases align to TRBD1. V shed 5 bases and J 1 base; nucleotides not matched to a gene: 5. This CDR3 is built from 15 residues. The germline gives CDR1 LNHDA, CDR2 SQIVND (reference sequence). CDR3 in DNA: TGTGCCAGTAGTTCACCGGGACAGGGGTCCTACGAGCAGTACTTC. Translation gives CASSSPGQGSYEQYF.

As regards this clonotype: A much larger clone differs from this one at a single base, so this may be a read error. The V gene is TRBV15, the J gene TRBJ1-2, with 8 bases lining up with TRBD1. The CDR3 has 15 residues. V gave up 1 base and J gave up 10 bases; unmatched junction bases: 11. From germline, CDR1 is LNHNV and CDR2 YYDKDF (reference sequence). DNA for the CDR3: TGTGCCACCAGCAGAGTACGGACAGGGTTCGATGTCTACACCTTC. Its protein product is CATSRVRTGFDVYTF.